The subject of this entry is one T cell receptor (beta chain). Its matching antigen is unknown. The data originate from a study of cytomegalovirus exposure and HLA in healthy donors. The germline gives CDR1 SGHNT, CDR2 YYREEE (reference sequence). The CDR3 totals 14 residues. With 0 bases clipped from V and 6 bases from J, the junction kept 3 bases outside the gene matches. Study-level results: A later analysis reportedly identified an Asian-associated ancestry cluster as carrying fewer N-insertions than the approximately 640-donor mean. 87-base-pair reads could not separate some V segments, including TRBV6-2 and TRBV6-3. The study found most TCR sequences rare, yet found some public TCRs in many donors.

The PCR made use of 60 Vbeta and 13 Jbeta primers. TCRdb's copy holds only in-frame clones and misses some; the assay was immunoSEQ multiplex PCR. The table includes about 85,000 clones, approximately 80% detected once. The clonotype originates from a man aged 45 to 65 in good health and CMV-seropositive. V and J are TRBV5-4 and TRBJ1-5; 7 bases align to TRBD1. Sample: PBMCs. DNA for the CDR3: TGTGCCAGCAGCTTGGGACAGGGAGGTCAGCCCCAGCATTTT. Encoded protein: CASSLGQGGQPQHF. The full variable domain, completed using reference TRBV5-4 and TRBJ1-5, is ETGVTQSPTHLIKTRGQQVTLRCSSQSGHNTVSWYQQALGQGPQFIFQYYREEENGRGNFPPRFSGLQFPNYSSELNVNALELDDSALYLCASSLGQGGQPQHFGDGTRLSIL.